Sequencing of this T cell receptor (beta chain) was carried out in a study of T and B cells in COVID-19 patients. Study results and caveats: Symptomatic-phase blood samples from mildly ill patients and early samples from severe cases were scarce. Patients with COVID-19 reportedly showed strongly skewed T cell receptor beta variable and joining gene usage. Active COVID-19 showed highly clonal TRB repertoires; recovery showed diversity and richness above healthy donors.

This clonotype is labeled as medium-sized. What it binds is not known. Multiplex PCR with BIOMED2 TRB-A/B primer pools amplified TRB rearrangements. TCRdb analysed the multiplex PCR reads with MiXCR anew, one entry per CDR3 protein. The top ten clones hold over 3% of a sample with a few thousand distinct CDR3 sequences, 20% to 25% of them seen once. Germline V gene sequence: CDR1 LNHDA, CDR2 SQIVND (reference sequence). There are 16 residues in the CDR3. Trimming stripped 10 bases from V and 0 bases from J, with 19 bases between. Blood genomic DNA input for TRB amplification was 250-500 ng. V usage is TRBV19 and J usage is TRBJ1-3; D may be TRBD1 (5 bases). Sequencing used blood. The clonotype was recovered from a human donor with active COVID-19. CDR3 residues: CAIGGLRALSGNTIYF. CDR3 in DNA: TGTGCCATTGGGGGTCTCAGGGCCCTCTCTGGAAACACCATATATTTT.